This entry describes one TCR beta chain. In this sample, this clonotype turned up many times. The target of this receptor is not known. No clone much larger than this one lies a single base away; base qualities are absent. The CDR3 spans 15 residues, from the cysteine through the phenylalanine. Left in the record is the CDR3 DNA by itself, 45 bases read in frame from the first base. V and J are truncated by 5 bases and 2 bases respectively, leaving an intervening sequence of 15 bases. Looking up the germline V gene yields CDR1 SGHVS and CDR2 FQNEAQ. This specimen comes from a study of T cell repertoires in cytomegalovirus infection (dated by TCRdb to between 2017 and 2020). Regarding the study in general: Donor HLA type was relevant to the analysis, as public TCR beta signatures indicated carriage of CMV infection together with the matching HLA type.

This sample was sequenced with an Illumina HiSeq 1500. Through fastp at Q25 and MiXCR, TCRdb rebuilt clones from the public reads, retaining in-frame beta chains. Merged by CDR3 protein, the rows form single entries marked with the most common genes and DNA. This sample holds about 450,000 distinct CDR3 sequences; approximately 30% were observed only once. The ten top clones hold approximately 14% of the sample. Study-level results and caveats: The ex vivo response was dominated by HLA-C-restricted CMV-specific TCR beta clonotypes, and the single most frequent clonotype in two of eight donors was supplied by these HLA-C-restricted clonotypes. Cumulative frequency of public TCR beta family members discriminated carriers of CMV infection plus the relevant HLA type in this cohort and an independent approximately 370-donor cohort.

The chain employs TRBV7-8 and TRBJ2-5; the best D guess is TRBD1, with 6 bases matching. Sequenced sample: PBMCs. The TCR sequence derives from a human donor in good health (CMV status not recorded). Some clones in this sample may be carry-over from other donors' samples. CDR3 loop: CASSERQAPQETQYF. The DNA sequence reads TGTGCCAGCAGCGAACGACAGGCTCCACAAGAGACCCAGTACTTC.